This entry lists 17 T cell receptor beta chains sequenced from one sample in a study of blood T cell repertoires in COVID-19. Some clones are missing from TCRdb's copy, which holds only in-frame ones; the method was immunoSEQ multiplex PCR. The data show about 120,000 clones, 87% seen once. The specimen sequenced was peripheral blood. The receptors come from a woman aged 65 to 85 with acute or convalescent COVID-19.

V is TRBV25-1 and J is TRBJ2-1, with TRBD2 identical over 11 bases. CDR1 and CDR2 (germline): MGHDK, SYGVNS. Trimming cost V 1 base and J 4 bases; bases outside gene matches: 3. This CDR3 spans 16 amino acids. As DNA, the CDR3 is TGTGCCAGCAGTGAATTTAGCGGGGGGGAGTACAATGAGCAGTTCTTC. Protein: CASSEFSGGEYNEQFF. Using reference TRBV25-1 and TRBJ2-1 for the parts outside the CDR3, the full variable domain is EADIYQTPRYLVIGTGKKITLECSQTMGHDKMYWYQQDPGMELHLIHYSYGVNSTEKGDLSSESTVSRIRTEHFPLTLESARPSHTSQYLCASSEFSGGEYNEQFFGPGTRLTVL.

The DNA of the CDR3 is TGTGCCAGCAGCTTAAACCCGGGGTCTGGCTACACCTTC. Translating it yields CASSLNPGSGYTF. The rearrangement uses TRBV11-3 and TRBJ1-2, with unresolved D. Trimming took 2 bases from V and 7 from J, leaving 11 bases between them. Germline lookup yields CDR1 SGHNT and CDR2 YENEEA. CDR3 length: 13 amino acids.

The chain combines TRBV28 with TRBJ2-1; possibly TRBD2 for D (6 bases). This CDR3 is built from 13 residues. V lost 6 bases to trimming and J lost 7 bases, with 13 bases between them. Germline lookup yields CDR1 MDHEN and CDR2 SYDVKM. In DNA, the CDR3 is TGTGCCAGCAGGGACGCGGGGAGGAATGAGCAGTTCTTC. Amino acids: CASRDAGRNEQFF.

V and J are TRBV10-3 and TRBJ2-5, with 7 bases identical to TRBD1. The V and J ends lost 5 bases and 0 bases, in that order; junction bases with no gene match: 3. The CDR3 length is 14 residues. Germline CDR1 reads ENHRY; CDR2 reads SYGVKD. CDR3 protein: CAISRQGNQETQYF. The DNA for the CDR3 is TGTGCCATCAGTCGACAGGGCAACCAAGAGACCCAGTACTTC.

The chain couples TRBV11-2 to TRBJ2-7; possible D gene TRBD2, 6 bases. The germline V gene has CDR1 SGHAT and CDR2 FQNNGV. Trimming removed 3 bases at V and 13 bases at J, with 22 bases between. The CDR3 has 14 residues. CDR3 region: CASSLYGGLEKLYF. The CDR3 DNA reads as TGTGCCAGCAGCTTGTATGGGGGACTGGAAAAATTATACTTC.

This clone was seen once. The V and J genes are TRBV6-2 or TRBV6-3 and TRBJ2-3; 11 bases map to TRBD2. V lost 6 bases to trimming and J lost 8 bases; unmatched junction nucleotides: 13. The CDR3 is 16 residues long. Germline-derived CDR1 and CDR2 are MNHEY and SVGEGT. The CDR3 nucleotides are TGTGCCAGCAGCAACCGTATAGCGGGGGGGCCTGGTACGCAGTATTTT. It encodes CASSNRIAGGPGTQYF.

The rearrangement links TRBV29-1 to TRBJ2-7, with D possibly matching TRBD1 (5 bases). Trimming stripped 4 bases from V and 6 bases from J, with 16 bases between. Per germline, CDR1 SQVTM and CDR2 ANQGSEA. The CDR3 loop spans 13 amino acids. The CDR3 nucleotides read TGCAGCGTTGCCCAACGGCAGGGTGCCGAGCAGTACTTC. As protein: CSVAQRQGAEQYF.

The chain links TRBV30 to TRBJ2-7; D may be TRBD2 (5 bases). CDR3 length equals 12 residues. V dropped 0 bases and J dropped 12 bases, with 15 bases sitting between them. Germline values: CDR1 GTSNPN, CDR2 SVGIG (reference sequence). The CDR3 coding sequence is TGTGCCTGGAGTGTAGGAGGCAGTGTGGTGTACTTC. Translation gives CAWSVGGSVVYF.

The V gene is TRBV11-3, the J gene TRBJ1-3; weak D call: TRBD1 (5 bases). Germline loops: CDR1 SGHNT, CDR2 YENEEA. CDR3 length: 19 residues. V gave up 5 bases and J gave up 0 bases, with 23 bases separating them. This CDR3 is CASSPVGRGPVYSGNTIYF. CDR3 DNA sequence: TGTGCCAGCAGCCCTGTCGGGAGGGGCCCTGTGTACTCTGGAAACACCATATATTTT.

The CDR3 DNA is TGTGCCAGCAGCTTAACAGGGGGGGGTTACTACAATGAGCAGTTCTTC. Its translation is CASSLTGGGYYNEQFF. The V and J genes are TRBV7-2 and TRBJ2-1, with D perhaps TRBD1 (8 bases). CDR3 length equals 16 residues. Germline V lookup: CDR1 SGHTA, CDR2 FQGNSA. V lost 2 bases and J lost 3, with 14 bases in between.

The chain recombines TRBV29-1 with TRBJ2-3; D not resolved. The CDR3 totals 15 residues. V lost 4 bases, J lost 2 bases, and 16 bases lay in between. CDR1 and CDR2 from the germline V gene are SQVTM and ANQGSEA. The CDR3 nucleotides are TGCAGCGTTGGTGGGTCAGGTTGGCACACAGATACGCAGTATTTT. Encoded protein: CSVGGSGWHTDTQYF.

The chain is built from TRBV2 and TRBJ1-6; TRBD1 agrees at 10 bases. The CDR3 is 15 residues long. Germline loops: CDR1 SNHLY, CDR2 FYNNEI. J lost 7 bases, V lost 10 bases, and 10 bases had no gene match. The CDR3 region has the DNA TGTGCCACCCAAGGGGGACAGGGGACGAATTCACCCCTCCACTTT. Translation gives CATQGGQGTNSPLHF.

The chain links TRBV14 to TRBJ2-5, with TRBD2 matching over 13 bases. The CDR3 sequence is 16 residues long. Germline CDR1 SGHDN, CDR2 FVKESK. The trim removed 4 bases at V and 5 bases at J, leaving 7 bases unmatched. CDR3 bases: TGTGCCAGCAGCCTTACAGGACTAGCGGGGGTGGAGACCCAGTACTTC. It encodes CASSLTGLAGVETQYF.

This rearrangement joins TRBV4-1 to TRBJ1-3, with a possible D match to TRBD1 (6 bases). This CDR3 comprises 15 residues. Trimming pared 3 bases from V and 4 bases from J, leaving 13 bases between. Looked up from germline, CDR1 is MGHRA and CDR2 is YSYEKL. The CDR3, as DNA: TGCGCCAGCAGCCACGCTGACAGGTCAGGAAACACCATATATTTT. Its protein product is CASSHADRSGNTIYF.

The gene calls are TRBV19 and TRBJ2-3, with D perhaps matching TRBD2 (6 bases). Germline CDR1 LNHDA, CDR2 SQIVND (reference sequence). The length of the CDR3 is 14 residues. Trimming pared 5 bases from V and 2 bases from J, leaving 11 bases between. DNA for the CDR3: TGTGCCAGTAGTTCTAGCGCTTCCACAGATACGCAGTATTTT. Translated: CASSSSASTDTQYF.

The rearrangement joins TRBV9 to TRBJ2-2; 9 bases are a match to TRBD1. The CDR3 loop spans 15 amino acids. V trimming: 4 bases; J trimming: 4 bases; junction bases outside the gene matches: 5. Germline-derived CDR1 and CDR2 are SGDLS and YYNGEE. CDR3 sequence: CASSRDRDGTGELFF. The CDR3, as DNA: TGTGCCAGCAGCCGGGACAGGGACGGCACCGGGGAGCTGTTTTTT.

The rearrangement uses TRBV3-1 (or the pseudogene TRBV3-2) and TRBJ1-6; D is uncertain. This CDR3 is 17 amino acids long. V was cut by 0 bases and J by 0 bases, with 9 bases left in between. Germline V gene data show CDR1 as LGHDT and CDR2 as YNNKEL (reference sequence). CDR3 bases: TGTGCCAGCAGCCAAGACTCCTTGAGCTCCTATAATTCACCCCTCCACTTT. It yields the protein CASSQDSLSSYNSPLHF.